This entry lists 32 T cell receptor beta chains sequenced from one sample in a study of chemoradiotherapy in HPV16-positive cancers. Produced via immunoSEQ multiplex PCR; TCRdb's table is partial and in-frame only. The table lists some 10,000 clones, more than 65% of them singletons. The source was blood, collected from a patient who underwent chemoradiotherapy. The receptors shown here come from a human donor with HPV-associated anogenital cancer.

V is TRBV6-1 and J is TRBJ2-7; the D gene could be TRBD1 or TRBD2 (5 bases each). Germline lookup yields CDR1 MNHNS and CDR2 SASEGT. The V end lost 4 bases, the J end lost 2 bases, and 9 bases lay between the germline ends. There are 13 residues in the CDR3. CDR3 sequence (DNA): TGTGCCAGCAGTGGAGGGACCACCTACGAGCAGTACTTC. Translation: CASSGGTTYEQYF.

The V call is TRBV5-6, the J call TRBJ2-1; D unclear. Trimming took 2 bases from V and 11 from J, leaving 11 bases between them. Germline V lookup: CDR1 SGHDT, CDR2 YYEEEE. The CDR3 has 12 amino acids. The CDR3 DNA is TGTGCCAGCAGCTTTCAGCAACGCCAGCAGTTCTTC. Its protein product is CASSFQQRQQFF.

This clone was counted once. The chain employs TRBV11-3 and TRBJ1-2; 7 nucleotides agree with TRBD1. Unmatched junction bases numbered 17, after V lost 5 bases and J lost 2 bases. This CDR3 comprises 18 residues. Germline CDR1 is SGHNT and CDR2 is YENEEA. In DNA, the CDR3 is TGTGCCAGCAGCCCTCGGCAAAACCAGACAGGGACCAACTATGGCTACACCTTC. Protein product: CASSPRQNQTGTNYGYTF.

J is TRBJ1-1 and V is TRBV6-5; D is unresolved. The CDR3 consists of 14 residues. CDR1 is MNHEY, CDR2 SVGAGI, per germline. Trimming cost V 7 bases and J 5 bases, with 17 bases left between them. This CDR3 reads CASKRDFGKTEAFF. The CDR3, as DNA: TGTGCCAGCAAAAGGGATTTCGGGAAGACTGAAGCTTTCTTT.

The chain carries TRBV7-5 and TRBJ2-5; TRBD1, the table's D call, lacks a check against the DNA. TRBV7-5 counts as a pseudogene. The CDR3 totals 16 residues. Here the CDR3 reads CVRSLGRWGQGETQYF. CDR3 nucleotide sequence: TGTGTCAGAAGCTTAGGTCGCTGGGGGCAAGGAGAGACCCAGTACTTC.

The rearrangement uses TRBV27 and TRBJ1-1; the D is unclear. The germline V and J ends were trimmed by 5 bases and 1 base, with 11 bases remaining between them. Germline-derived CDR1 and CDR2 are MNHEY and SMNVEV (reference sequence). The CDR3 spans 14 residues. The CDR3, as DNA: TGTGCCAGCAGTCACCGGACGGCGAACACTGAAGCTTTCTTT. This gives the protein CASSHRTANTEAFF.

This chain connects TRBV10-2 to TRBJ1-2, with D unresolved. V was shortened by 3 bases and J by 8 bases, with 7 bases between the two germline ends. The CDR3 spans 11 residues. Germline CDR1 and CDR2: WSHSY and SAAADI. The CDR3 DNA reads TGCGCCAGCAGTGAAGGTGCGGGCTACACCTTC. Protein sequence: CASSEGAGYTF.

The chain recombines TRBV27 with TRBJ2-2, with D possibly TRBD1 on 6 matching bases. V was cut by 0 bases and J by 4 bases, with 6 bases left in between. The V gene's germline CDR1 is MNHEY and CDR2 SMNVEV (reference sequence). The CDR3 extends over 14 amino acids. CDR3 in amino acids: CASSLSTGTGELFF. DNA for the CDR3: TGTGCCAGCAGTTTATCGACAGGCACCGGGGAGCTGTTTTTT.

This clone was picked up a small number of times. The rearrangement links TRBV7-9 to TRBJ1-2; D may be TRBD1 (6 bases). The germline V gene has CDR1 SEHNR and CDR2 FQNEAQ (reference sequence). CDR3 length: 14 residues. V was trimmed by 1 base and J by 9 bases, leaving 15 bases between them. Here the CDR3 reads CASSLETTGASYTF. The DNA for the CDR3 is TGTGCCAGCAGCTTAGAGACCACGGGGGCAAGCTACACCTTC. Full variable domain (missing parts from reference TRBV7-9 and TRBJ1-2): DTGVSQNPRHKITKRGQNVTFRCDPISEHNRLYWYRQTLGQGPEFLTYFQNEAQLEKSRLLSDRFSAERPKGSFSTLEIQRTEQGDSAMYLCASSLETTGASYTFGSGTRLTVV.

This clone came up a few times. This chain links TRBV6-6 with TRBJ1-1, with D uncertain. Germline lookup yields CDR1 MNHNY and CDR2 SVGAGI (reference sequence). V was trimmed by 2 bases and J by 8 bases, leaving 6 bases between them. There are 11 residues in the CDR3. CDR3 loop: CASSYAGEAFF. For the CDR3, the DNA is TGTGCCAGCAGTTACGCCGGGGAAGCTTTCTTT.

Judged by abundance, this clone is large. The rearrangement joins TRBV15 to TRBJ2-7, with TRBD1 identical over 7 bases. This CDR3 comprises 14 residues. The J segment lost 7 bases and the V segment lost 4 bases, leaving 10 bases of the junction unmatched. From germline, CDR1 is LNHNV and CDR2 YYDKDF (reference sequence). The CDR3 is CATSIDRESGEQYF. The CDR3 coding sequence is TGTGCCACCAGCATTGACAGGGAATCGGGAGAGCAGTACTTC.

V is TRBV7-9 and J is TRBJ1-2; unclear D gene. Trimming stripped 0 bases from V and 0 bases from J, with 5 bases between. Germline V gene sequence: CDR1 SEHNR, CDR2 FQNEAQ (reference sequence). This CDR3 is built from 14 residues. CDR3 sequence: CASSLAVANYGYTF. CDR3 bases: TGTGCCAGCAGCTTAGCGGTAGCTAACTATGGCTACACCTTC.

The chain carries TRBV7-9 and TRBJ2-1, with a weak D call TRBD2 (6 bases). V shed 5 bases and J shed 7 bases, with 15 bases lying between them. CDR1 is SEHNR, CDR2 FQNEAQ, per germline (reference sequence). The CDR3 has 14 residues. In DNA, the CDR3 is TGTGCCAGCAGCCACCCCCCGGGACTTAATGAGCAGTTCTTC. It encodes CASSHPPGLNEQFF.

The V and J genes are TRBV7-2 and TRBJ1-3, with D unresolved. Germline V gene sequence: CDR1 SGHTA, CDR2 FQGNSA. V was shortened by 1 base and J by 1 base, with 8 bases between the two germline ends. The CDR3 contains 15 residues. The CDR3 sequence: CASSLDRRSGNTIYF. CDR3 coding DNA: TGTGCCAGCAGCTTAGACAGACGGTCTGGAAACACCATATATTTT.

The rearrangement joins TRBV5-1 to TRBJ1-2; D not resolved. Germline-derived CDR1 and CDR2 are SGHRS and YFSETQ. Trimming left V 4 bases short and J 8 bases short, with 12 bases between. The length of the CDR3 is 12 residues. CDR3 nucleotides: TGCGCCAGCAGCCCCGGGATGGAGGGCTACACCTTC. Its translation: CASSPGMEGYTF.

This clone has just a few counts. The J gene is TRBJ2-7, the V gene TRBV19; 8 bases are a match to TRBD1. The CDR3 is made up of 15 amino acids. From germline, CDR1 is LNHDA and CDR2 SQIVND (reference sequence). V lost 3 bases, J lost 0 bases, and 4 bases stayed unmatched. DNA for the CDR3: TGTGCCAGTAGTATTAGGACAGGGAGCTCCTACGAGCAGTACTTC. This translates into CASSIRTGSSYEQYF.

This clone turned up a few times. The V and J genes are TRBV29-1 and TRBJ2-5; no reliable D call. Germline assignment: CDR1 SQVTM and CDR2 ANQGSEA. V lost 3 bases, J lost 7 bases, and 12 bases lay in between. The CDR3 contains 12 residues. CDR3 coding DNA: TGCAGCGTTGAGGGCGAGACGGGGACCCAGTACTTC. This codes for CSVEGETGTQYF.

DNA of the CDR3: TGTGCCAGCAGCTTAGTCGGGGGGGGTAGGGGAAATGAGCAGTTCTTC. This gives the protein CASSLVGGGRGNEQFF. The rearrangement links TRBV7-2 to TRBJ2-1, with TRBD2 matching over 8 bases. V was clipped by 1 base and J by 7 bases; unmatched bases: 9. CDR3 size: 16 residues. The germline CDR1 and CDR2 sequences are SGHTA and FQGNSA. Full variable domain (rest looked up from reference TRBV7-2 and TRBJ2-1): GAGVSQSPSNKVTEKGKDVELRCDPISGHTALYWYRQSLGQGLEFLIYFQGNSAPDKSGLPSDRFSAERTGGSVSTLTIQRTQQEDSAVYLCASSLVGGGRGNEQFFGPGTRLTVL.

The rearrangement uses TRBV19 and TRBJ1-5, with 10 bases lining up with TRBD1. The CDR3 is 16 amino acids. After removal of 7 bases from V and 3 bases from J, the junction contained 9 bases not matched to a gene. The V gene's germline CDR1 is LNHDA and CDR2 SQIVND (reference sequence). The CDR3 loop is CASKGAGTGDNQPQHF. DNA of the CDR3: TGTGCCAGTAAAGGGGCCGGGACAGGGGACAATCAGCCCCAGCATTTT.

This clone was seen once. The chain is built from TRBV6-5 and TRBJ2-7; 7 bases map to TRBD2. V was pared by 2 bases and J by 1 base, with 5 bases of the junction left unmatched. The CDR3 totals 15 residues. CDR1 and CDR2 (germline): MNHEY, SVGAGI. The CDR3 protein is CASSYGGVASYEQYF. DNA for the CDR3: TGTGCCAGCAGTTACGGGGGGGTCGCTTCCTACGAGCAGTACTTC.

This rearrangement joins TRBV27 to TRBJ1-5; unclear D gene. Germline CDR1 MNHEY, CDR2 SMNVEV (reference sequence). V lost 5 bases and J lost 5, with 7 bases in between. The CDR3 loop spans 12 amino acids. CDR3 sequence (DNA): TGTGCCAGCAGTCCAACTGATCAGCCCCAGCATTTT. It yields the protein CASSPTDQPQHF.

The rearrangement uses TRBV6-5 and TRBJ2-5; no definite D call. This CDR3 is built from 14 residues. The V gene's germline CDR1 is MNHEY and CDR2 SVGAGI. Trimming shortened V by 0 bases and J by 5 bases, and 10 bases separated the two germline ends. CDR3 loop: CASSYSLLRETQYF. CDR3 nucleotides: TGTGCCAGCAGTTACTCCCTGTTGCGGGAGACCCAGTACTTC.

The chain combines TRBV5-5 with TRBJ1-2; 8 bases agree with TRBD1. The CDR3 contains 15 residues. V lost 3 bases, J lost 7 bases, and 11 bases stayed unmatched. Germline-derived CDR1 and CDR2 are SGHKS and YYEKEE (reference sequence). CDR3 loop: CASSSLGQGGSGYTF. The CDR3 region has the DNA TGTGCCAGCAGCTCTTTAGGACAGGGAGGAAGTGGCTACACCTTC.

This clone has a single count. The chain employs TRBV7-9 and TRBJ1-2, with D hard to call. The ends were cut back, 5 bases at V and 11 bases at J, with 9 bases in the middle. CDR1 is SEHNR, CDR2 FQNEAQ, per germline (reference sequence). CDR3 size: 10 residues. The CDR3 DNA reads TGTGCCAGCAGCCTTACGGAGTACACCTTC. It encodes CASSLTEYTF.

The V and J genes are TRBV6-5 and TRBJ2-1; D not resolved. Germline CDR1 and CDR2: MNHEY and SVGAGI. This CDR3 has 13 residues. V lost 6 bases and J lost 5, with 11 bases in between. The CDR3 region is CASRSGPHNEQFF. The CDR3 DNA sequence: TGTGCCAGCAGATCAGGACCCCACAATGAGCAGTTCTTC.

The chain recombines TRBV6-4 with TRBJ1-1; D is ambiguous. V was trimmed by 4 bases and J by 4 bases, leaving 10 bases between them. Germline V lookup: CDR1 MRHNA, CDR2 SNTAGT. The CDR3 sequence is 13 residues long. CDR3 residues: CASSATPATEAFF. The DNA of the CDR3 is TGTGCCAGCAGTGCGACACCGGCCACTGAAGCTTTCTTT.

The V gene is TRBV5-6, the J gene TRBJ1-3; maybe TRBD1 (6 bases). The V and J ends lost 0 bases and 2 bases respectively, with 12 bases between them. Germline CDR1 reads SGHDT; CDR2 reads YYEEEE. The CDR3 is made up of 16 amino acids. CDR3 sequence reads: CASSLGWGQAGNTIYF. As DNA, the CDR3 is TGTGCCAGCAGCTTGGGATGGGGGCAGGCTGGAAACACCATATATTTT.

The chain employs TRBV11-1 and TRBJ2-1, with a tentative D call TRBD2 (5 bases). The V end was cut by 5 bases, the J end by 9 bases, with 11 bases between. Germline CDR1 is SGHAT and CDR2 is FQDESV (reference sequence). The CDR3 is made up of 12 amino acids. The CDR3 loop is CASSPGVVEQFF. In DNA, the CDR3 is TGTGCCAGCAGCCCCGGGGTAGTTGAGCAGTTCTTC.

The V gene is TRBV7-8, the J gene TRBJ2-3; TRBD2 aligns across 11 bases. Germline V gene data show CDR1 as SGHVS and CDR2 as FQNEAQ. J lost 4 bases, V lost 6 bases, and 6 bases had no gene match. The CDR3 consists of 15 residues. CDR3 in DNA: TGTGCCAGCAGATATAGCGGGGGGGCAGCAGATACGCAGTATTTT. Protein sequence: CASRYSGGAADTQYF.

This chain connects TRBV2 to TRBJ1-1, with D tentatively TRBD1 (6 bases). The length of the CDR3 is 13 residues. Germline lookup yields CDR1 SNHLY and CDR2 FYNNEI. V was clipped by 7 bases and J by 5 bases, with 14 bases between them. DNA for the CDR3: TGTGCCAGCAATCAGGGGAAGGGGACTGAAGCTTTCTTT. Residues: CASNQGKGTEAFF.

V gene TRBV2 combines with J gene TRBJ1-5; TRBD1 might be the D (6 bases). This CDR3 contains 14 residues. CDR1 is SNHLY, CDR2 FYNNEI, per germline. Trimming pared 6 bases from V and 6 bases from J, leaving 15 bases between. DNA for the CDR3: TGTGCCAGCAGCGGTACAGGGAGGGGTCAGCCCCAGCATTTT. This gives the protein CASSGTGRGQPQHF.

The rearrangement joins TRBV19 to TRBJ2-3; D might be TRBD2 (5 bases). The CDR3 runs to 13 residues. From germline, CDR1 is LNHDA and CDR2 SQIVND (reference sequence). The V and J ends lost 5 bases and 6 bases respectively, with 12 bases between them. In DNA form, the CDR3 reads TGTGCCAGTAGTCCCTCCGGGGTCGATACGCAGTATTTT. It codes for CASSPSGVDTQYF.